This T cell receptor (beta chain) was documented in a study of ipilimumab plus nivolumab after autologous stem cell transplantation. Study-wide context: DLBCL patients had primary refractory or relapsed disease.

Study-wide findings and caveats: Authors suggest TCR repertoire, Treg phenotype and gut microbiota support further study.

Patients got ipilimumab 1 mg/kg beginning 14 to 28 days post-transplant. Dosing: nivolumab 3 mg/kg IV, weeks 1, 4, 7, 10, then every two weeks to week 26. On this clone itself: Its specificity is not known.

CDR1 and CDR2 (germline): LNHDA, SQIVND (reference sequence). V lost 4 bases to trimming and J lost 3 bases, with 10 bases between them. The CDR3 consists of 13 residues. Here immunoSEQ multiplex PCR was the method, and the copy in TCRdb shows in-frame clones only, minus some. The sample includes around 84,000 clones, 83% seen only once; the top ten take less than 2.5%. This sample comprised PBMCs, obtained in a trial of ipilimumab plus nivolumab as post-transplant consolidation. This sequence was found in a male donor with diffuse large B-cell lymphoma. The chain has TRBV19 and TRBJ2-7, with unresolved D. CDR3 protein: CASSNTADYEQYF. Written as DNA, the CDR3 is TGTGCCAGTAGTAATACAGCCGACTACGAGCAGTACTTC.